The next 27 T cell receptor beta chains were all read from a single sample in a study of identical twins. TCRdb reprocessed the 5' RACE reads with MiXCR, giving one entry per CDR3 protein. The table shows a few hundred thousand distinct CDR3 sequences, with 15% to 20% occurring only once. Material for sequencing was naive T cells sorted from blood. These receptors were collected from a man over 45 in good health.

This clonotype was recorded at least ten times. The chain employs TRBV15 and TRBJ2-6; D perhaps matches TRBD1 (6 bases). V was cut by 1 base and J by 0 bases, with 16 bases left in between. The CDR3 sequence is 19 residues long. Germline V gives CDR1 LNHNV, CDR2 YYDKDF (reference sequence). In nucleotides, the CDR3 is TGTGCCACCAGCAGAGCGGTGGCAGGGGTCTTCTCTGGGGCCAACGTCCTGACTTTC. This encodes CATSRAVAGVFSGANVLTF.

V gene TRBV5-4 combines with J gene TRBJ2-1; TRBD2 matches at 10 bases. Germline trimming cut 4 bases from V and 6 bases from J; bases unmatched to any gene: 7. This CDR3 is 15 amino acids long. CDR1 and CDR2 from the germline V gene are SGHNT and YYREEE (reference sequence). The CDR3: CASSPIAGGGNEQFF. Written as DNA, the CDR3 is TGTGCCAGCAGCCCCATAGCGGGAGGCGGCAATGAGCAGTTCTTC.

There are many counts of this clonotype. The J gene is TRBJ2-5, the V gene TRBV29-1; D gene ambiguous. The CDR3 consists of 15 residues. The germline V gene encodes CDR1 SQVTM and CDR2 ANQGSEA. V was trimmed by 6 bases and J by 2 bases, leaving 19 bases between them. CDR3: CSVLTPIPKQETQYF. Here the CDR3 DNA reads TGCAGCGTCTTAACTCCAATCCCAAAACAAGAGACCCAGTACTTC.

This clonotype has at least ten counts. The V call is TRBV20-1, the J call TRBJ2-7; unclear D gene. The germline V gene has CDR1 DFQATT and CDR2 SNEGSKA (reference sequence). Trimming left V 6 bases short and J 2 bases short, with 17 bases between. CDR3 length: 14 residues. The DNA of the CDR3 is TGCAGTGCCACCCGGCCGGAGTTAACCTACGAGCAGTACTTC. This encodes CSATRPELTYEQYF.

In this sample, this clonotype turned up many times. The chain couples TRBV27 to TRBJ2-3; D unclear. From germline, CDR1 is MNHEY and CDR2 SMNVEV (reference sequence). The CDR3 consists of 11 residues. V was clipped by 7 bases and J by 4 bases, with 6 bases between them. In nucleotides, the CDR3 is TGTGCCAGCACTCGTGCAGATACGCAGTATTTT. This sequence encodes CASTRADTQYF.

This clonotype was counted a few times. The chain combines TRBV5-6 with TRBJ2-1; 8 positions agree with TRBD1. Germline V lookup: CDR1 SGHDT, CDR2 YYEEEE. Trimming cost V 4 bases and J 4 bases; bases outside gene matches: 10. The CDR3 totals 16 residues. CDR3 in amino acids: CASSIGTGAYYNEQFF. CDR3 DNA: TGTGCCAGCAGCATCGGGACAGGTGCCTATTACAATGAGCAGTTCTTC.

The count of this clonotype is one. The DNA of the CDR3 is TGTGCCAGCAGCGTAGGGGCCTCCTACGAGCAGTACTTC. Translating gives CASSVGASYEQYF. This rearrangement joins TRBV9 to TRBJ2-7; D not resolved. With 0 bases removed from V and 0 bases from J, the gap between germline ends came to 4 bases. Germline loops: CDR1 SGDLS, CDR2 YYNGEE. The CDR3 runs to 13 residues.

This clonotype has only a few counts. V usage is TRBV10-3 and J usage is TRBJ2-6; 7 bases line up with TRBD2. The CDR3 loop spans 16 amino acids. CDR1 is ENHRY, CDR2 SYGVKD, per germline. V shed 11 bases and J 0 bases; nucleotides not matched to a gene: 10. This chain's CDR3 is CASRSGASSGANVLTF. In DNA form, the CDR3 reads TGTGCCTCCAGGAGCGGGGCGAGCTCTGGGGCCAACGTCCTGACTTTC.

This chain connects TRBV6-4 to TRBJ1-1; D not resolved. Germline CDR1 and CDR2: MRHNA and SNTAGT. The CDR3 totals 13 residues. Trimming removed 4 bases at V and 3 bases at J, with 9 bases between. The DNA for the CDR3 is TGTGCCAGCAGTGCTGGCGCGGACACTGAAGCTTTCTTT. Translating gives CASSAGADTEAFF.

The CDR3 loop reads CAWSVGTGRTGELFF. The CDR3 DNA reads as TGTGCCTGGAGTGTTGGGACAGGGAGGACCGGGGAGCTGTTTTTT. V and J are TRBV30 and TRBJ2-2; 9 bases are shared with TRBD1. Unmatched junction bases numbered 4, after V lost 0 bases and J lost 5 bases. This CDR3 has 15 residues. The germline gives CDR1 GTSNPN, CDR2 SVGIG (reference sequence).

CDR3 coding DNA: TGTGCCAGCAGCTTGGCCCGGGACAGGGGTCGACAAGAGACCCAGTACTTC. It codes for CASSLARDRGRQETQYF. The V and J genes are TRBV5-6 and TRBJ2-5, with 10 bases that match TRBD1. The V and J ends lost 0 bases and 2 bases, in that order; junction bases with no gene match: 7. The germline V gene has CDR1 SGHDT and CDR2 YYEEEE. The CDR3 is made up of 17 amino acids.

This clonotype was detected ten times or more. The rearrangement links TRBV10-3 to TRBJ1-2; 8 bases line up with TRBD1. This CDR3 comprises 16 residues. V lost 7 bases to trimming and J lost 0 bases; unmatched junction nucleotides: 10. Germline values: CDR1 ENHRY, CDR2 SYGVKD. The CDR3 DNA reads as TGTGCCATCACCCTCGACAGGGGCCCATCTAACTATGGCTACACCTTC. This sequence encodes CAITLDRGPSNYGYTF.

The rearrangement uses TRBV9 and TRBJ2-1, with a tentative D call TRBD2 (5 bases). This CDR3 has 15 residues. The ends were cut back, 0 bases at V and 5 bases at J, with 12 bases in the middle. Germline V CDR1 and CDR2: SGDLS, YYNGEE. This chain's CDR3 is CASSVVEDWNNEQFF. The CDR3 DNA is TGTGCCAGCAGCGTAGTGGAGGACTGGAACAATGAGCAGTTCTTC.

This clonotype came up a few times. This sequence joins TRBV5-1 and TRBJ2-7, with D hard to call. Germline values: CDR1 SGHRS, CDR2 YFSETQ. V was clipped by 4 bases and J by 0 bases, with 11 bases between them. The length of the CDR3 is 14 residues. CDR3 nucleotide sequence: TGCGCCAGCAGCCAGGATCCCCACTCCTACGAGCAGTACTTC. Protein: CASSQDPHSYEQYF.

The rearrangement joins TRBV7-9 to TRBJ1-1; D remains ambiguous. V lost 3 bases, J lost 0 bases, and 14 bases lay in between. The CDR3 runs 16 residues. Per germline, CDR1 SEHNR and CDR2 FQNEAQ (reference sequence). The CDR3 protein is CASSFPTDSMNTEAFF. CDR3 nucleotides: TGTGCCAGCAGCTTCCCGACGGACTCCATGAACACTGAAGCTTTCTTT.

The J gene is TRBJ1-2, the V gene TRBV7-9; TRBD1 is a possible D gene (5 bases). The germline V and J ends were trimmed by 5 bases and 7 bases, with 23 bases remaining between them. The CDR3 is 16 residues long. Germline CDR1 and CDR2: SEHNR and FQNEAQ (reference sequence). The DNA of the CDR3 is TGTGCCAGCAGCCCCCTCGAGCGACAGAGGGGAACTGGCTACACCTTC. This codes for CASSPLERQRGTGYTF.

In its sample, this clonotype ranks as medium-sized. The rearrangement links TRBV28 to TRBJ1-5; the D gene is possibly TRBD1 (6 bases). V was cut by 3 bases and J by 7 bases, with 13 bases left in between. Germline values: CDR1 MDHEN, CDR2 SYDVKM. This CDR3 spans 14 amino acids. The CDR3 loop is CASSLHQGSQPQHF. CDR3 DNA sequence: TGTGCCAGCAGTTTGCACCAGGGGTCGCAGCCCCAGCATTTT.

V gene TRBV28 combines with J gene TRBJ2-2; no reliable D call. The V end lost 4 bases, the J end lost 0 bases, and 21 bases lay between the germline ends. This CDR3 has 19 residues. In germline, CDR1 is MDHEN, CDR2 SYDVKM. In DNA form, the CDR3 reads TGTGCCAGCAGTTCTATGGGGTCCTATGGACGCACGAACACCGGGGAGCTGTTTTTT. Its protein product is CASSSMGSYGRTNTGELFF.

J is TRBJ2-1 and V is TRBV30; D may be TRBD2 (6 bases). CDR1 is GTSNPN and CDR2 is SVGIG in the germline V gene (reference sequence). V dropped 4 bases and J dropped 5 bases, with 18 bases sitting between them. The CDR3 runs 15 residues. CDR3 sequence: CAWTRRGYSHNEQFF. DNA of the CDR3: TGTGCCTGGACCCGTCGGGGGTACAGCCACAATGAGCAGTTCTTC.

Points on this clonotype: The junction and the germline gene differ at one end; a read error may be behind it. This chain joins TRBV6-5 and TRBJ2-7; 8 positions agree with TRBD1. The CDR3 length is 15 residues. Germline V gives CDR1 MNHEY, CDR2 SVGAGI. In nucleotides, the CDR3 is TGTGCCAGCAGTTACTCGTTACAGGGGGGTTACGACCAGTACTTC. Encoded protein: CASSYSLQGGYDQYF.

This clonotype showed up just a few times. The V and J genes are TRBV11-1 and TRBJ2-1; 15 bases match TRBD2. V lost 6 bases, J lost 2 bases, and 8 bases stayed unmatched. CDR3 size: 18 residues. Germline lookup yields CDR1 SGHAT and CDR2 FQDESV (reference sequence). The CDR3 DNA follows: TGTGCCAGCAGGCGGCGGACTAGCGGGAGGGGTCCCTACAATGAGCAGTTCTTC. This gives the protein CASRRRTSGRGPYNEQFF.

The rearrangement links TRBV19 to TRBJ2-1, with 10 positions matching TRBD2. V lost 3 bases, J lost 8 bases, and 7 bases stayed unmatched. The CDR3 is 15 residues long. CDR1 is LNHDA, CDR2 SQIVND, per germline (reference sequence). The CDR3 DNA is TGTGCCAGTAGTATTTTAGCGGGAGGACTAGATGAGCAGTTCTTC. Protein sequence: CASSILAGGLDEQFF.

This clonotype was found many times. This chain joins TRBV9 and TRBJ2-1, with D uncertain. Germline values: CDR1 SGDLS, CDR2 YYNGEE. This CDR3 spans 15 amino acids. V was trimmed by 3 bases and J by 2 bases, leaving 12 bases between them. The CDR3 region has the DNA TGTGCCAGCAGCGACGGAGCGTCCCCCTACAATGAGCAGTTCTTC. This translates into CASSDGASPYNEQFF. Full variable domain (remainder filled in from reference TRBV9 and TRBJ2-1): DSGVTQTPKHLITATGQRVTLRCSPRSGDLSVYWYQQSLDQGLQFLIQYYNGEERAKGNILERFSAQQFPDLHSELNLSSLELGDSALYFCASSDGASPYNEQFFGPGTRLTVL.

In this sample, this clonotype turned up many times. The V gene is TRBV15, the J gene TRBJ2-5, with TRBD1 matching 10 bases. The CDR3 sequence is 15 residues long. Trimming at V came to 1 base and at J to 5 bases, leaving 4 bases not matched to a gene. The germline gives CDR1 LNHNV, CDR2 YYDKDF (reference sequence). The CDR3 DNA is TGTGCCACCAGCAGAGCGACAGGGGGCCGGGAGACCCAGTACTTC. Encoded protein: CATSRATGGRETQYF.

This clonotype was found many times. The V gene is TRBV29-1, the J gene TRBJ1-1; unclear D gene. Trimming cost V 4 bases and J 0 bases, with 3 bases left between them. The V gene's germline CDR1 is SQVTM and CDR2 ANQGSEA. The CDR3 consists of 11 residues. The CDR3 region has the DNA TGCAGCGTTGGGCTGAACACTGAAGCTTTCTTT. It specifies CSVGLNTEAFF.

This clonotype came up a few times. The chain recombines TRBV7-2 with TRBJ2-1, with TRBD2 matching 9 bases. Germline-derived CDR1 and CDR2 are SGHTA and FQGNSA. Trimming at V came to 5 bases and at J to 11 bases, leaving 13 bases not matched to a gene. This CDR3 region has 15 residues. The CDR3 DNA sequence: TGTGCCAGCAGCCCATCTCCAGCAACTAGCGGGCAGCAGTTCTTC. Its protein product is CASSPSPATSGQQFF.

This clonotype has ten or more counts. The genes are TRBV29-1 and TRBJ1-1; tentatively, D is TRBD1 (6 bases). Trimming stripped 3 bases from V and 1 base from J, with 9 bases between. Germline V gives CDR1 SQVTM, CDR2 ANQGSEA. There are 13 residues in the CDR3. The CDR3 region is CSVDKGGNTEAFF. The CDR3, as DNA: TGCAGCGTTGACAAGGGGGGGAACACTGAAGCTTTCTTT.